Following are 29 T cell receptor beta chains from one sample sequenced in a study of blood T cell repertoires in COVID-19. Clones were sequenced by immunoSEQ multiplex PCR, and TCRdb holds only the in-frame ones, with some missing. Among about 110,000 clones listed, around 74% were seen once. What was sequenced was peripheral blood. The source of these receptors is a woman aged 55 to 70 with acute or convalescent COVID-19.

There are a few counts of this clone. The chain employs TRBV3-1 (or the pseudogene TRBV3-2) and TRBJ1-6; D is undetermined. CDR1 LGHDT and CDR2 YNNKEL come from the germline V gene (reference sequence). V was trimmed by 4 bases and J by 10 bases, leaving 14 bases between them. The CDR3 length is 14 residues. The chain's CDR3 is CASSREEGTSPLHF. The CDR3 DNA sequence: TGTGCCAGCAGCCGAGAGGAGGGTACGTCACCCCTCCACTTT.

The rearrangement links TRBV29-1 to TRBJ1-1, with 8 bases matching TRBD1. Germline values: CDR1 SQVTM, CDR2 ANQGSEA. The V gene end was trimmed by 6 bases and the J gene end by 4 bases; junction bases not matched to a gene: 7. The CDR3 has 13 amino acids. Here the CDR3 reads CSVETGVGTEAFF. CDR3 nucleotides: TGCAGCGTGGAGACAGGGGTGGGCACTGAAGCTTTCTTT.

This chain connects TRBV27 to TRBJ2-6; D might be TRBD2 (5 bases). The CDR3 consists of 18 residues. V gave up 5 bases and J gave up 2 bases, with 19 bases separating them. Per the germline V gene, CDR1 is MNHEY and CDR2 is SMNVEV (reference sequence). CDR3 coding DNA: TGTGCCAGCAGTCCAGAAGCCCCAACGGGGACTGGGGCCAACGTCCTGACTTTC. Its protein product is CASSPEAPTGTGANVLTF.

The chain combines TRBV24-1 with TRBJ2-3, with D perhaps TRBD2 (6 bases). From germline, CDR1 is KGHDR and CDR2 SFDVKD. The germline V and J ends were trimmed by 4 bases and 6 bases, with 19 bases remaining between them. This CDR3 has 16 amino acids. The CDR3 DNA reads TGTGCCACCAGTGACATGAATGGGCGGAGGGGTGATACGCAGTATTTT. Residues: CATSDMNGRRGDTQYF.

The rearrangement uses TRBV11-2 and TRBJ2-2, with TRBD2 as a possible D gene (5 bases). Germline CDR1 reads SGHAT; CDR2 reads FQNNGV. The CDR3 covers 15 residues. Trimming removed 7 bases at V and 5 bases at J, with 17 bases between. In DNA form, the CDR3 reads TGTGCCAGCATTAGAAGTGTCGGAGGAACCGGGGAGCTGTTTTTT. As protein: CASIRSVGGTGELFF.

This clone was seen a handful of times. The chain joins TRBV30 to TRBJ2-5; D perhaps matches TRBD1 (6 bases). This CDR3 contains 13 residues. Germline lookup yields CDR1 GTSNPN and CDR2 SVGIG (reference sequence). Trimming cost V 4 bases and J 2 bases, with 11 bases left between them. CDR3 nucleotides: TGTGCCTGGAACAGGGAATTACAAGAGACCCAGTACTTC. Its protein is CAWNRELQETQYF.

This clone was counted only a few times. The chain combines TRBV29-1 with TRBJ2-2, with D perhaps matching TRBD1 (6 bases). The CDR3 is 11 residues long. Germline V gene sequence: CDR1 SQVTM, CDR2 ANQGSEA. V was shortened by 7 bases and J by 6 bases, with 9 bases between the two germline ends. The DNA of the CDR3 is TGCAGCGGGCGGACAGCCGGGGAGCTGTTTTTT. This codes for CSGRTAGELFF.

The rearrangement uses TRBV12-3 or TRBV12-4 and TRBJ1-2; 7 bases fit TRBD1. The CDR3 runs to 13 residues. The V segment lost 6 bases and the J segment 3 bases; nucleotides outside the gene matches: 4. CDR3 loop: CASRTGFDYGYTF. The CDR3 DNA sequence: TGTGCCAGCAGGACAGGGTTCGACTATGGCTACACCTTC.

The chain uses TRBV18 and TRBJ2-3; D is uncertain. The CDR3 is 14 amino acids. Per germline, CDR1 KGHSH and CDR2 LQKENI. V lost 4 bases and J 0 bases, leaving 8 bases between the germline ends. The CDR3 sequence is CASSLSGSTDTQYF. DNA for the CDR3: TGTGCCAGCTCACTTTCGGGTAGCACAGATACGCAGTATTTT.

The chain is built from TRBV2 and TRBJ1-5, with 10 bases matching TRBD1. Unmatched junction bases numbered 22, after V lost 6 bases and J lost 5 bases. Germline V lookup: CDR1 SNHLY, CDR2 FYNNEI. The length of the CDR3 is 20 residues. The CDR3 protein is CASRASFYSGQGSIDQPQHF. Here the CDR3 DNA reads TGTGCCAGCAGAGCTTCCTTTTATTCGGGACAGGGGAGTATAGATCAGCCCCAGCATTTT.

The chain's CDR3 is CASNVQVPNSPLHF. CDR3 nucleotide sequence: TGTGCCAGCAATGTACAGGTTCCTAATTCACCCCTCCACTTT. The V gene is TRBV28, the J gene TRBJ1-6; perhaps TRBD1 as D (5 bases). The V gene's germline CDR1 is MDHEN and CDR2 SYDVKM. The V and J ends lost 7 bases and 6 bases respectively, with 13 bases between them. The CDR3 consists of 14 residues. Variable domain in full (rest from reference TRBV28 and TRBJ1-6): DVKVTQSSRYLVKRTGEKVFLECVQDMDHENMFWYRQDPGLGLRLIYFSYDVKMKEKGDIPEGYSVSREKKERFSLILESASTNQTSMYLCASNVQVPNSPLHFGNGTRLTVT.

V gene TRBV9 combines with J gene TRBJ1-2; 11 nucleotides agree with TRBD1. CDR1 and CDR2 from the germline V gene are SGDLS and YYNGEE. V lost 4 bases and J lost 0; bases outside the gene matches: 5. The CDR3 consists of 16 residues. For the CDR3, the DNA is TGTGCCAGCAGCAGCGGGACAGGGGGGACTAACTATGGCTACACCTTC. It encodes CASSSGTGGTNYGYTF.

The chain employs TRBV5-4 and TRBJ2-2, with D possibly being TRBD2 (6 bases). The CDR3 has 15 amino acids. Germline loops: CDR1 SGHNT, CDR2 YYREEE (reference sequence). Trimming removed 7 bases from V and 2 bases from J, with 15 bases in between. CDR3 DNA sequence: TGTGCCAGCTCCTTTGCGGGGCTTAACACCGGGGAGCTGTTTTTT. Protein sequence: CASSFAGLNTGELFF.

The CDR3 coding sequence is TGTGCCAGTAGTATAATGTGGCAGAACACTGAAGCTTTCTTT. As protein: CASSIMWQNTEAFF. This sequence joins TRBV19 and TRBJ1-1; D is uncertain. CDR1 is LNHDA and CDR2 is SQIVND in the germline V gene (reference sequence). There are 14 residues in the CDR3. V gave up 2 bases and J gave up 1 base, with 8 bases separating them.

The chain carries TRBV2 and TRBJ2-7, with a tentative D call TRBD1 (5 bases). This CDR3 spans 11 amino acids. V was shortened by 6 bases and J by 7 bases, with 10 bases between the two germline ends. CDR1 is SNHLY, CDR2 FYNNEI, per germline. The CDR3 loop reads CASRADREQYF. The CDR3 DNA reads as TGTGCCAGCAGGGCTGACAGAGAGCAGTACTTC.

By sample fraction, this clone is medium-sized. The rearrangement links TRBV2 to TRBJ1-6, with 8 bases lining up with TRBD1. CDR3 length: 15 amino acids. V trimming: 4 bases; J trimming: 11 bases; junction bases outside the gene matches: 10. Germline CDR1 reads SNHLY; CDR2 reads FYNNEI. As DNA, the CDR3 is TGTGCCAGCAGTGTGCGAGACAGGGGTTTTACACCCCTCCACTTT. Its translation is CASSVRDRGFTPLHF.

This rearrangement joins TRBV7-2 to TRBJ1-5; 7 nucleotides align to TRBD1. V trimming: 3 bases; J trimming: 2 bases; junction bases outside the gene matches: 4. The CDR3 consists of 15 residues. Germline V CDR1 and CDR2: SGHTA, FQGNSA. The CDR3 loop is CASSFRQGGNQPQHF. In nucleotides, the CDR3 is TGTGCCAGCAGCTTTCGACAGGGCGGCAATCAGCCCCAGCATTTT.

The table lists this clone with a count of one. The chain uses TRBV30 and TRBJ1-4; a weak D match, TRBD1 (5 bases). Germline CDR1 is GTSNPN and CDR2 is SVGIG (reference sequence). V gave up 0 bases and J gave up 8 bases, with 13 bases separating them. The CDR3 loop spans 14 amino acids. CDR3 coding DNA: TGTGCCTGGAGTGTCGAGACAGAGGCAGAAAAACTGTTTTTT. Its translation is CAWSVETEAEKLFF.

About this clone itself: No conserved phenylalanine or tryptophan is present at the end of the CDR3, so a read error is the likely explanation. This chain connects TRBV5-1 to TRBJ1-2; no clear D. The germline V and J ends were trimmed by 4 bases and 1 base, with 14 bases remaining between them. This CDR3 comprises 15 residues. CDR1 is SGHRS and CDR2 is YFSETQ in the germline V gene. In nucleotides, the CDR3 is TGCGCCAGCAGCGCGGGGATTTCGTTTAACTATGGCTACACCCTC. Translating it yields CASSAGISFNYGYTL.

A few counts support this clone. The gene calls are TRBV2 and TRBJ1-3; D unclear. CDR3 length: 14 residues. Germline loops: CDR1 SNHLY, CDR2 FYNNEI. Trimming pared 3 bases from V and 4 bases from J, leaving 10 bases between. The CDR3 reads CASSDRGLGNTIYF. The CDR3 region has the DNA TGTGCCAGCAGTGACCGAGGCTTGGGAAACACCATATATTTT.

The chain combines TRBV19 with TRBJ1-4; 7 nucleotides agree with TRBD1. Germline-derived CDR1 and CDR2 are LNHDA and SQIVND (reference sequence). V shed 5 bases and J 4 bases; nucleotides not matched to a gene: 16. This CDR3 is built from 18 residues. CDR3 region: CASSSGQRSGRVNEKLFF. As DNA, the CDR3 is TGTGCCAGTAGTTCGGGACAGCGAAGTGGAAGAGTTAATGAAAAACTGTTTTTT. Looking up the rest from reference TRBV19 and TRBJ1-4 gives the full variable domain: DGGITQSPKYLFRKEGQNVTLSCEQNLNHDAMYWYRQDPGQGLRLIYYSQIVNDFQKGDIAEGYSVSREKKESFPLTVTSAQKNPTAFYLCASSSGQRSGRVNEKLFFGSGTQLSVL.

The CDR3 region has the DNA TGTGCCAGCAGCAAAAGCCGGGACAGGATGGGGGGGCAGTACTTC. Protein sequence: CASSKSRDRMGGQYF. The chain links TRBV21-1 to TRBJ2-7; the table's D call TRBD1 went unverified against the DNA. TRBV21-1 is reported as a pseudogene. The CDR3 covers 15 residues.

The chain combines TRBV14 with TRBJ1-6; D is ambiguous. The CDR3 length is 16 residues. Germline loops: CDR1 SGHDN, CDR2 FVKESK. V lost 1 base and J lost 4, with 11 bases in between. The CDR3 protein is CASSQGGQAYNSPLHF. Here the CDR3 DNA reads TGTGCCAGCAGCCAAGGAGGGCAGGCTTATAATTCACCCCTCCACTTT.

This chain uses TRBV6-5 with TRBJ2-1; D might be TRBD1 (5 bases). V lost 11 bases, J lost 6 bases, and 11 bases lay in between. The germline CDR1 and CDR2 sequences are MNHEY and SVGAGI. The CDR3 has 11 amino acids. The CDR3 region is CACTRGNEQFF. DNA of the CDR3: TGTGCCTGCACAAGGGGCAATGAGCAGTTCTTC.

The rearrangement uses TRBV5-1 and TRBJ1-5; 8 positions agree with TRBD1. The germline gives CDR1 SGHRS, CDR2 YFSETQ. With 4 bases clipped from V and 3 bases from J, the junction kept 12 bases outside the gene matches. CDR3 size: 17 residues. As DNA, the CDR3 is TGCGCCAGCAGCCCTGGGTTGCAGGGGGCAAACAATCAGCCCCAGCATTTT. Amino acids: CASSPGLQGANNQPQHF. Full variable domain (remainder filled in from reference TRBV5-1 and TRBJ1-5): KAGVTQTPRYLIKTRGQQVTLSCSPISGHRSVSWYQQTPGQGLQFLFEYFSETQRNKGNFPGRFSGRQFSNSRSEMNVSTLELGDSALYLCASSPGLQGANNQPQHFGDGTRLSIL.

V usage is TRBV27 and J usage is TRBJ2-7, with 8 bases matching TRBD1. V lost 1 base to trimming and J lost 2 bases; unmatched junction nucleotides: 10. Germline V lookup: CDR1 MNHEY, CDR2 SMNVEV (reference sequence). There are 17 residues in the CDR3. CDR3 DNA sequence: TGTGCCAGCAGTTTATTCTCCGGCCAGGGGGCGCCCTACGAGCAGTACTTC. It translates to CASSLFSGQGAPYEQYF.

The chain recombines TRBV5-1 with TRBJ1-1, with D possibly TRBD1 on 6 matching bases. The V end was cut by 4 bases, the J end by 3 bases, with 10 bases between. CDR3 length equals 13 residues. Germline CDR1 is SGHRS and CDR2 is YFSETQ. CDR3 protein: CASSPQGYTEAFF. The CDR3, as DNA: TGCGCCAGCAGCCCCCAGGGGTACACTGAAGCTTTCTTT.

This rearrangement joins TRBV19 to TRBJ1-1; TRBD1 might be the D (6 bases). The CDR3 length is 12 residues. Trimming cost V 0 bases and J 8 bases, with 7 bases left between them. Germline CDR1 reads LNHDA; CDR2 reads SQIVND (reference sequence). The DNA for the CDR3 is TGTGCCAGTAGTATAGAAAGGGGGGAAGCTTTCTTT. Amino acids: CASSIERGEAFF.

J is TRBJ1-2 and V is TRBV28; 7 bases map to TRBD1. With V trimmed by 5 bases and J by 4 bases, 7 bases remained unmatched. The CDR3 consists of 14 residues. Germline V lookup: CDR1 MDHEN, CDR2 SYDVKM. This CDR3 reads CASSPQGLPYGYTF. Here the CDR3 DNA reads TGTGCCAGCAGTCCACAGGGGCTCCCCTATGGCTACACCTTC.